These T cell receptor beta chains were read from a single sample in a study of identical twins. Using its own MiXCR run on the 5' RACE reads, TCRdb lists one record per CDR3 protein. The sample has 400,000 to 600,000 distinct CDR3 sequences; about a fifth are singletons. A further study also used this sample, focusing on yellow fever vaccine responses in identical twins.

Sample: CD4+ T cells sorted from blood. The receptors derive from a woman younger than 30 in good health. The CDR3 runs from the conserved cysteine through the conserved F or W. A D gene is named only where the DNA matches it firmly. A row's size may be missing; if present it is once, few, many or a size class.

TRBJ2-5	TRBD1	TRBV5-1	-	CASSVDRVETQYF	TGCGCCAGCAGCGTGGACAGGGTGGAGACCCAGTACTTC
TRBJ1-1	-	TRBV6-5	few	CASSYRTSGGAFF	TGTGCCAGCAGTTACCGGACCTCCGGAGGAGCTTTCTTT
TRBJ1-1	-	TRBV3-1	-	CASSPRGGAVTEAFF	TGTGCCAGCAGCCCCCGAGGAGGGGCGGTCACTGAAGCTTTCTTT
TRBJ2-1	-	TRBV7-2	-	CASSLMFRAGPYNEQFF	TGTGCCAGCAGCTTAATGTTCCGGGCGGGACCCTACAATGAGCAGTTCTTC
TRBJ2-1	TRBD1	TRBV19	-	CASSSKTIGTGAPHNEQFF	TGTGCCAGTAGTAGTAAGACCATCGGGACAGGGGCCCCCCACAATGAGCAGTTCTTC
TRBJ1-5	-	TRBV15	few	CATSRQGQFQPQHF	TGTGCCACCAGCAGACAGGGGCAATTTCAGCCCCAGCATTTT
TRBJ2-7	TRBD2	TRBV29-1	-	CSVIPGLHLSYEQYF	TGCAGCGTCATACCGGGACTACACTTATCTTACGAGCAGTACTTC
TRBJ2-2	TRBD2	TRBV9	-	CASSPPSGGAGELFF	TGTGCCAGCAGCCCCCCTAGCGGGGGGGCCGGGGAGCTGTTTTTT
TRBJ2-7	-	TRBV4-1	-	CASSSGRRTESSYEQYF	TGCGCCAGCAGCTCAGGTCGACGGACCGAAAGCTCCTACGAGCAGTACTTC
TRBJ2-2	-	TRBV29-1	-	CSVVLAPRGELFF	TGCAGCGTGGTACTGGCCCCCCGCGGGGAGCTGTTTTTT
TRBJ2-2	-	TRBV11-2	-	CASSFKFGGYANTGELFF	TGTGCCAGCAGCTTTAAGTTTGGCGGGTACGCGAACACCGGGGAGCTGTTTTTT
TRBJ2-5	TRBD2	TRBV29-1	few	CLAGGYLGETQYF	TGCCTAGCGGGGGGATACTTGGGAGAGACCCAGTACTTC
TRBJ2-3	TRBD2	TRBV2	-	CASSDRGGRPSTDTQYF	TGTGCCAGCAGTGACCGCGGGGGACGGCCTAGCACAGATACGCAGTATTTT
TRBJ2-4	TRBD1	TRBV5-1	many	CASSLDRGSNIQYF	TGCGCCAGCAGCTTGGACAGGGGATCAAACATTCAGTACTTC
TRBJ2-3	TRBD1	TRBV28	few	CASSFADRVATDTQYF	TGTGCCAGCAGTTTCGCGGACAGGGTGGCCACAGATACGCAGTATTTT
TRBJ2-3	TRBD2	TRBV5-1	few	CASSMGTSGRADTQYF	TGCGCCAGCAGCATGGGGACTAGCGGGAGGGCCGATACGCAGTATTTT
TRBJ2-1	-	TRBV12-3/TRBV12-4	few	CASSLGEGLEQFF	TGTGCCAGCAGTTTGGGCGAGGGTTTGGAGCAGTTCTTC
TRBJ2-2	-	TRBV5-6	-	CASTKSGELFF	TGTGCCAGCACCAAGTCCGGGGAGCTGTTTTTT
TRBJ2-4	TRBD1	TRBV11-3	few	CASSTGGNIQYF	TGTGCCAGCAGCACAGGGGGAAACATTCAGTACTTC
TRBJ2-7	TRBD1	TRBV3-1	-	CASSRGQGGYEQYF	TGTGCCAGCAGCCGTGGACAGGGTGGTTACGAGCAGTACTTC
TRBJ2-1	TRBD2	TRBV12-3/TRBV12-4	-	CASSSTASGWYNEQFF	TGTGCCAGCAGTTCAACTGCTAGCGGGTGGTACAATGAGCAGTTCTTC
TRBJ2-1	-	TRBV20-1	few	CSASGRSSYNEQFF	TGCAGTGCTAGCGGGCGGAGCTCCTACAATGAGCAGTTCTTC
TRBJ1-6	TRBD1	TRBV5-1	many	CASSPDGQANNSPLHF	TGCGCCAGCAGCCCTGACGGACAGGCTAATAATTCACCCCTCCACTTT
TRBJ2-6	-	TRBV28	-	CASSSDRAAPRPGANVLTF	TGTGCCAGCAGTTCAGACCGGGCCGCCCCGCGCCCTGGGGCCAACGTCCTGACTTTC
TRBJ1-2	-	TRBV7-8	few	CASSSETEVNYGYTF	TGTGCCAGCAGCTCCGAGACGGAGGTCAACTATGGCTACACCTTC
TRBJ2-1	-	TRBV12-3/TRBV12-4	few	CASSRGGDTNEQFF	TGTGCCAGCAGCCGAGGGGGGGATACGAATGAGCAGTTCTTC
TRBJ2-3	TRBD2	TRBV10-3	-	CALSGSSGTDTQYF	TGTGCTCTCAGTGGGTCTAGCGGGACAGATACGCAGTATTTT
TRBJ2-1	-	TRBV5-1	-	CASSSQDYNEQFF	TGCGCCAGCAGCTCACAGGACTACAATGAGCAGTTCTTC
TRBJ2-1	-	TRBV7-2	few	CASSTGTTLYNEQFF	TGTGCCAGCAGCACAGGGACTACCCTGTACAATGAGCAGTTCTTC
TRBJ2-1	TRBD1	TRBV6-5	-	CASSSTGGMNNQQFF	TGTGCCAGCAGTTCCACAGGGGGGATGAACAATCAGCAGTTCTTC
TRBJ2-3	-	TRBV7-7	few	CASSLAREANYSSSTDTQYF	TGTGCCAGCAGCTTAGCAAGGGAGGCGAACTATTCGTCCAGCACAGATACGCAGTATTTT
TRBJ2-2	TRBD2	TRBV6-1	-	CASTRWLAGFTGELFF	TGTGCCAGCACCAGGTGGCTAGCGGGATTCACCGGGGAGCTGTTTTTT
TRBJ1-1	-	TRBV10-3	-	CAISGRTNTEAFF	TGTGCCATCAGCGGACGGACGAACACTGAAGCTTTCTTT
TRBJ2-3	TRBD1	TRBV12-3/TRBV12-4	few	CASSIDRAGTDTQYF	TGTGCCAGCAGTATCGACAGGGCGGGCACAGATACGCAGTATTTT
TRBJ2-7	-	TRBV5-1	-	CASRPLRGPTYEQYF	TGCGCCAGCAGACCCCTGAGGGGCCCCACCTACGAGCAGTACTTC
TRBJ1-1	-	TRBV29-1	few	CSARQLRDTEAFF	TGCAGCGCTCGACAGTTAAGGGACACTGAAGCTTTCTTT
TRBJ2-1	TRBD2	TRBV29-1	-	CSVPPGLAGGFEQFF	TGCAGCGTTCCCCCAGGACTAGCGGGAGGGTTTGAGCAGTTCTTC
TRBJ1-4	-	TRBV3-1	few	CASSKNQGPNEKLFF	TGTGCCAGCAGCAAGAACCAGGGCCCTAATGAAAAACTGTTTTTT
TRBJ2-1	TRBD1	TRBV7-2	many	CASRRMGQGAYEQFF	TGTGCCAGCAGACGAATGGGACAGGGGGCGTATGAGCAGTTCTTC
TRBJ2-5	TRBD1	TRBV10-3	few	CAISESDRPQETQYF	TGTGCCATCAGTGAGTCGGACAGGCCCCAAGAGACCCAGTACTTC
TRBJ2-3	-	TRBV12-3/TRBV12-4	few	CASLSNRGPTDTQYF	TGTGCCAGCCTCTCGAACCGGGGTCCCACAGATACGCAGTATTTT
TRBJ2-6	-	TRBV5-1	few	CASSPDMWQANVLTF	TGCGCCAGCAGCCCGGACATGTGGCAGGCCAACGTCCTGACTTTC
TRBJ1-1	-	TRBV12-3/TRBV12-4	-	CASSSPRGAFF	TGTGCCAGCAGTTCCCCTAGGGGGGCTTTCTTT
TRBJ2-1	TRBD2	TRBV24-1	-	CATSDWGSSGRVYNEQFF	TGTGCCACCAGTGATTGGGGGTCTAGCGGGAGGGTTTACAATGAGCAGTTCTTC
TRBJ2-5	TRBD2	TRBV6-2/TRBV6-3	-	CASSRGISGTETQYF	TGTGCCAGCAGTAGGGGGATTAGCGGGACGGAGACCCAGTACTTC
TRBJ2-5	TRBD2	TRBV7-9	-	CASSLETSGVLETQYF	TGTGCCAGCAGCTTAGAGACTAGCGGGGTTTTGGAGACCCAGTACTTC
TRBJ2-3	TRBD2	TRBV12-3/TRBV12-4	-	CASSGTGTSGRAYRDTQYF	TGTGCCAGCAGTGGTACCGGGACTAGCGGGAGGGCCTATAGAGATACGCAGTATTTT
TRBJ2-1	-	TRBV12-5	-	CASGLGSSVREKGEQFF	TGTGCTAGTGGTTTGGGATCGAGCGTGAGGGAAAAGGGTGAGCAGTTCTTC